The TCR beta chain described here comes from a study of prognosis after radiotherapy for stage I lung cancer. This clonotype occurred many times. Template was genomic DNA; TCR beta CDR3 amplified in two multiplex PCR rounds. Primers were specific to each TRBV and TRBJ gene in first-round PCR. TCRdb processed the multiplex PCR reads anew with MiXCR; each CDR3 protein has one entry. This sample carries about 17,000 distinct CDR3 sequences, approximately 15% of them seen once, and the ten largest clones take roughly two fifths. The sequence was collected from a donor of 50 years or more with non-small cell lung cancer. Source: PBMCs, taken before or after stereotactic body radiation therapy (not recorded which).

DNA of the CDR3: TGTGCCAGCTCACCCGACAGGTTAGCTGGGGCCAACGTCCTGACTTTC. It translates to CASSPDRLAGANVLTF. The chain couples TRBV18 to TRBJ2-6; a weak D match, TRBD1 (6 bases). V lost 3 bases and J lost 2, with 11 bases in between. The CDR3 is 16 residues long. Germline V gene lookup returns CDR1 KGHSH and CDR2 LQKENI.